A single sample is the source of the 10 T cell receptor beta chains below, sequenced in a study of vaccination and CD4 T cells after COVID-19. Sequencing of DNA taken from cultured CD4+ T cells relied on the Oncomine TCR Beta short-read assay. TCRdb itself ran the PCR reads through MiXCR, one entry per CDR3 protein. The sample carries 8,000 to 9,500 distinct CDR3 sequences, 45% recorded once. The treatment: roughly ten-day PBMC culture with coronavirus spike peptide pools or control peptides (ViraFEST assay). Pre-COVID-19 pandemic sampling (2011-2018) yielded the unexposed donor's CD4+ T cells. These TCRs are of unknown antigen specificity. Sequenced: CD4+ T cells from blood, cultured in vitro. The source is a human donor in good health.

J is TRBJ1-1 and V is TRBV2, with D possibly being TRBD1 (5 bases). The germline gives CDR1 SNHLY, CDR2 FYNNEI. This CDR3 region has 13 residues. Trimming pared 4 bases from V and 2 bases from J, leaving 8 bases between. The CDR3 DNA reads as TGTGCCAGCAGTGTTGGGGGAAACACTGAAGCTTTCTTT. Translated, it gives CASSVGGNTEAFF.

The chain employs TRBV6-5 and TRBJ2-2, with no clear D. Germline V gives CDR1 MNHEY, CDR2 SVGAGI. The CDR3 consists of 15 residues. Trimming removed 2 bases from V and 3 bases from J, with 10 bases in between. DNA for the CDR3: TGTGCCAGCAGTTACGGCCAGCCCCACACCGGGGAGCTGTTTTTT. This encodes CASSYGQPHTGELFF.

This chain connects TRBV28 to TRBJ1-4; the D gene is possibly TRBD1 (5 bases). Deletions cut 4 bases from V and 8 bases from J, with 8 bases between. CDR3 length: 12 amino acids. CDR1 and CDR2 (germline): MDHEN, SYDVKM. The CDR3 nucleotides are TGTGCCAGCAGTTCCAGGGACGAAAAACTGTTTTTT. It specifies CASSSRDEKLFF.

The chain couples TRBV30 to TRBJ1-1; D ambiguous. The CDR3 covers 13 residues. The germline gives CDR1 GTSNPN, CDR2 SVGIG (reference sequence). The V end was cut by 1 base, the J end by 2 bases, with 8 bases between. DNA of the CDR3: TGTGCCTGGAGTGGTAACAGTAACACTGAAGCTTTCTTT. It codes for CAWSGNSNTEAFF.

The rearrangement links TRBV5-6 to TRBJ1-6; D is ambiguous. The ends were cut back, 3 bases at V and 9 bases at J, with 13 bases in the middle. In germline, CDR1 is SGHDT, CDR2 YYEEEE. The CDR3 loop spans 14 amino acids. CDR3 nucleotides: TGTGCCAGCAGCTGGGCCAAGCGGGGTTCACCCCTCCACTTT. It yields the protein CASSWAKRGSPLHF.

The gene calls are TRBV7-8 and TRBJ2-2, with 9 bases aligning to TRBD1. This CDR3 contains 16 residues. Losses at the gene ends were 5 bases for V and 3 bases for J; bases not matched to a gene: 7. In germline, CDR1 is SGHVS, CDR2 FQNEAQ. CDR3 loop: CASSKTGGTYTGELFF. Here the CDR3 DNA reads TGTGCCAGCAGCAAAACAGGGGGCACGTACACCGGGGAGCTGTTTTTT.

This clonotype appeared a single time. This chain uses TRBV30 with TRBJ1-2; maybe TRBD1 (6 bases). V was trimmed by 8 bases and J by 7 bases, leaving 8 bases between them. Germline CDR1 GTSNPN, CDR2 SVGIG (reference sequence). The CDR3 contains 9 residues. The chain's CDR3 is CAGGPGYTF. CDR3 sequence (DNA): TGTGCCGGGGGCCCTGGCTACACCTTC.

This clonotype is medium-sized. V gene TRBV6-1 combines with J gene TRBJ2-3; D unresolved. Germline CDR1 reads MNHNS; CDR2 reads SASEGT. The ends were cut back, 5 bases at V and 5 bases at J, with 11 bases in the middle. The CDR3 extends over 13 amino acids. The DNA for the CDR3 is TGTGCCAGCAGTCGACCCTTAAGAGATACGCAGTATTTT. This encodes CASSRPLRDTQYF.

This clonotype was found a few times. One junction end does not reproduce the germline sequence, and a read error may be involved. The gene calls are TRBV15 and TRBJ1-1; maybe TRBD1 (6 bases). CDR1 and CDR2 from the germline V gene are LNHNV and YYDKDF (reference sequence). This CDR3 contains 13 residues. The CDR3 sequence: CATSGEQGTEAFF. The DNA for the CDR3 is TGTGCCACCAGCGGAGAGCAGGGGACTGAAGCTTTCTTT.

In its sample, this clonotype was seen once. DNA for the CDR3: TGCGCCAGCAGCCTGGGACAGGGTTTGGACGGCTACACCTTC. Translating it yields CASSLGQGLDGYTF. This sequence joins TRBV5-1 and TRBJ1-2; 9 nucleotides line up with TRBD1. The CDR3 totals 14 residues. Unmatched junction bases numbered 9, after V lost 4 bases and J lost 8 bases. The V gene's germline CDR1 is SGHRS and CDR2 YFSETQ.